This T cell receptor (beta chain) was captured in a study of cytomegalovirus exposure and HLA in healthy donors. Healthy people donating bone marrow made up the donors. PCR used 60 Vbeta primers and 13 Jbeta primers. Sequencing used immunoSEQ multiplex PCR; TCRdb keeps in-frame clones, though not all of them. This sample has about 220,000 clones, with about 80% found just once. Input material: PBMCs. The source of this sequence is a man in his forties in good health and CMV-seropositive.

The CDR3: CASSPLDRDSYEQYF. The DNA of the CDR3 is TGTGCCAGCTCACCTTTAGACAGGGATTCCTACGAGCAGTACTTC. The gene calls are TRBV18 and TRBJ2-7; 7 bases line up with TRBD1. The V gene's germline CDR1 is KGHSH and CDR2 LQKENI. This CDR3 is built from 15 residues. The J segment lost 1 base and the V segment lost 3 bases, leaving 6 bases of the junction unmatched.